The 5 T cell receptor beta chains below all came from one sample that was sequenced in a study of blood T cell repertoires in COVID-19. Generated by immunoSEQ multiplex PCR, the TCRdb table keeps only in-frame clones and is missing some. Found here are 400,000 to 500,000 clones, 70% to 90% of them singletons; the top ten hold about 1.5%. Sequences were obtained from PBMCs or T cells enriched from blood (not recorded which). Receptor source: a woman between 18 and 29 years old who had been exposed to COVID-19.

The V gene is TRBV6-5, the J gene TRBJ1-4, with D perhaps matching TRBD1 (5 bases). CDR1 is MNHEY and CDR2 is SVGAGI in the germline V gene. The CDR3 extends over 14 amino acids. Deletions cut 8 bases from V and 7 bases from J, with 17 bases between. CDR3 in DNA: TGTGCCAGCTGGGCCGGGGGACGTGGTGAAAAACTGTTTTTT. It codes for CASWAGGRGEKLFF.

The chain employs TRBV29-1 and TRBJ2-1, with TRBD2 matching 8 bases. V lost 3 bases, J lost 6 bases, and 13 bases stayed unmatched. The CDR3 runs to 16 residues. Germline V CDR1 and CDR2: SQVTM, ANQGSEA. The CDR3 region is CSVDSRGGGVANEQFF. The CDR3 coding sequence is TGCAGCGTTGACTCCCGGGGGGGAGGGGTGGCCAATGAGCAGTTCTTC.

The table lists this clone with a few counts. This chain joins TRBV12-3 or TRBV12-4 and TRBJ2-7; TRBD1 matches 9 bases. This CDR3 has 13 residues. Losses at the gene ends were 6 bases for V and 5 bases for J; bases not matched to a gene: 5. The CDR3 region is CASREQGADEQYF. The CDR3 DNA follows: TGTGCCAGCAGGGAACAGGGGGCGGACGAGCAGTACTTC.

The chain is built from TRBV6-1 and TRBJ1-5; 7 bases line up with TRBD1. J was trimmed by 0 bases and V by 3 bases; bases with no gene match: 11. The CDR3 covers 18 residues. Germline V gives CDR1 MNHNS, CDR2 SASEGT. The CDR3 reads CASSDGPGGAYSNQPQHF. The DNA of the CDR3 is TGTGCCAGCAGTGATGGACCAGGGGGAGCCTATAGCAATCAGCCCCAGCATTTT.

V is TRBV27 and J is TRBJ2-1, with 7 positions matching TRBD2. J gave up 0 bases and V 6 bases, and 11 bases lay outside the gene matches. CDR1 is MNHEY, CDR2 SMNVEV, per germline (reference sequence). CDR3 length equals 17 residues. In DNA form, the CDR3 reads TGTGCCAGCAGCCGCGGGTCGACGGGGGGCTCCTACAATGAGCAGTTCTTC. This encodes CASSRGSTGGSYNEQFF.